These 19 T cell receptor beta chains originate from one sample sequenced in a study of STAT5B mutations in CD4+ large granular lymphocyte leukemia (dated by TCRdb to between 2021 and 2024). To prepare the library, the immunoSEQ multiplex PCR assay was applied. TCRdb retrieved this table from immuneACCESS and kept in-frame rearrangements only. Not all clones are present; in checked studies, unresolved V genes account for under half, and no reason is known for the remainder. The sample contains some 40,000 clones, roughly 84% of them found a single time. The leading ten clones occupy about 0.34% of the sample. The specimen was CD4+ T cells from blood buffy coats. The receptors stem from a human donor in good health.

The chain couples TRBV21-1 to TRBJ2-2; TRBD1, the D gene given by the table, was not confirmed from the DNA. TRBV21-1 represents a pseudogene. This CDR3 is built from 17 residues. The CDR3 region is CASSKEGPTKNTGELFF. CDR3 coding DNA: TGTGCCAGCAGCAAAGAGGGGCCAACAAAAAACACCGGGGAGCTGTTTTTT.

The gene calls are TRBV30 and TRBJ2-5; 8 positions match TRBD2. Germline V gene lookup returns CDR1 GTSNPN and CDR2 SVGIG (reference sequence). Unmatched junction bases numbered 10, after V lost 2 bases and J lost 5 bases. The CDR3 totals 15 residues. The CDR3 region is CAWSSSRGVRETQYF. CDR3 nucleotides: TGTGCCTGGAGTTCCTCGCGGGGGGTAAGGGAGACCCAGTACTTC.

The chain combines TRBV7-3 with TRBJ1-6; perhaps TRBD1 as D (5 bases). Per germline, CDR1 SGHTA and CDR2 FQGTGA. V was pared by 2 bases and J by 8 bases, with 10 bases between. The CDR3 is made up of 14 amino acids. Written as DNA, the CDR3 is TGTGCCAGCAGCTTACAGGGTCGGGATTCACCCCTCCACTTT. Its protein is CASSLQGRDSPLHF.

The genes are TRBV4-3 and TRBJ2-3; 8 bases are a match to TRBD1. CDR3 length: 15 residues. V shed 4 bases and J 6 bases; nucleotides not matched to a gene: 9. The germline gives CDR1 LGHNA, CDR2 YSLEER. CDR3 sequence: CASSRGTGLKDTQYF. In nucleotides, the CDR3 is TGCGCCAGCAGCCGGGGGACAGGCTTAAAGGATACGCAGTATTTT.

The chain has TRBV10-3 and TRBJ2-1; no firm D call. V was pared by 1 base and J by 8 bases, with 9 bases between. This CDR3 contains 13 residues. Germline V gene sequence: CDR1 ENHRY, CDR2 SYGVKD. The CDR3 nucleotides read TGTGCCATCAGTGAGTTTAATGGCCATGAGCAGTTCTTC. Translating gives CAISEFNGHEQFF.

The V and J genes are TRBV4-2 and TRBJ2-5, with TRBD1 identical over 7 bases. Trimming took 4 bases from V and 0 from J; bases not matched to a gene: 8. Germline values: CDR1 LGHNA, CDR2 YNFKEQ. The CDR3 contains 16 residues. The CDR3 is CASSLNPQGNQETQYF. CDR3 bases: TGTGCCAGCAGCCTTAATCCACAGGGGAACCAAGAGACCCAGTACTTC.

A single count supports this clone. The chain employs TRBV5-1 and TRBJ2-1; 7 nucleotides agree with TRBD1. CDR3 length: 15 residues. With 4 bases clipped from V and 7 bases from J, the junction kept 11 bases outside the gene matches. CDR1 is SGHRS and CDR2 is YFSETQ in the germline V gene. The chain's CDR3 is CASSNGQVTTNEQFF. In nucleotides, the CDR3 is TGCGCCAGCAGCAACGGACAGGTGACAACAAATGAGCAGTTCTTC.

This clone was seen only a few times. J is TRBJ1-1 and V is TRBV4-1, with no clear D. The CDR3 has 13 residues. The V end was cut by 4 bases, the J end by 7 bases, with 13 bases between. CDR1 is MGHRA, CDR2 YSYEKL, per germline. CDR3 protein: CASSPSIDGEAFF. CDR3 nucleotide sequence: TGCGCCAGCAGCCCATCCATTGACGGTGAAGCTTTCTTT.

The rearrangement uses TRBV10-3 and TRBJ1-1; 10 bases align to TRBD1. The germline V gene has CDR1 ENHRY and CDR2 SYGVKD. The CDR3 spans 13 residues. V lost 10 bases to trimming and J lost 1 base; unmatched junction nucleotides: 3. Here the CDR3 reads CATRQGANTEAFF. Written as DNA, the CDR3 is TGTGCCACTCGACAGGGGGCGAACACTGAAGCTTTCTTT.

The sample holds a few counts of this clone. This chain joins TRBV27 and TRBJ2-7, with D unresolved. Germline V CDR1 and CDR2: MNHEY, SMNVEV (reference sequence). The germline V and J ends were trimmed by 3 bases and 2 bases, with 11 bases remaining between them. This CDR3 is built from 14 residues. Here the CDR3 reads CASSFGQNTYEQYF. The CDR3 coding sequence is TGTGCCAGCAGTTTTGGCCAGAACACCTACGAGCAGTACTTC.

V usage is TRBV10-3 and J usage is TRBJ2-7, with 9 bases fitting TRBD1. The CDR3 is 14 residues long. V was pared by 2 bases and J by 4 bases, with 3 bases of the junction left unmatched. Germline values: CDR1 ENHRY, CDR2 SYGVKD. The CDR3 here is CAISEGQGMYEQYF. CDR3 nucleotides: TGTGCCATCAGTGAGGGACAGGGGATGTACGAGCAGTACTTC.

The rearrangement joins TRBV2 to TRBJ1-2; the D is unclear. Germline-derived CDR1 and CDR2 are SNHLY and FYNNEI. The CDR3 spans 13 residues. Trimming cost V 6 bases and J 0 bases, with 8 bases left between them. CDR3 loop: CASSYTPNYGYTF. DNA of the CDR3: TGTGCCAGCAGCTACACCCCTAACTATGGCTACACCTTC.

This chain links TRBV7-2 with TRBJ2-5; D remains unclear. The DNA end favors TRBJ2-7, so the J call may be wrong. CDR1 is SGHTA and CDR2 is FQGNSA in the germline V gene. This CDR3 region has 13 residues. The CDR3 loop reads CASSLATIYEQYF. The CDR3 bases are TGTGCCAGCAGCTTAGCCACCATCTACGAGCAGTACTTC.

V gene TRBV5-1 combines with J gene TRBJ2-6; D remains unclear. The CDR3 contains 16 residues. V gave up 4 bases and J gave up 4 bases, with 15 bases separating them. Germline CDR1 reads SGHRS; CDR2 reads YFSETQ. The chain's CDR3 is CASSATGSGGANVLTF. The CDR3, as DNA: TGCGCCAGCAGCGCAACGGGTTCTGGCGGGGCCAACGTCCTGACTTTC.

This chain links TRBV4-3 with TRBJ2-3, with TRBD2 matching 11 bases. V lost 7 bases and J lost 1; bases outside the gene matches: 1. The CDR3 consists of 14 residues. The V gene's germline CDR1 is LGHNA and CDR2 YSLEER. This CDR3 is CASKLAGGTDTQYF. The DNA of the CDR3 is TGCGCCAGCAAACTAGCGGGGGGCACAGATACGCAGTATTTT.

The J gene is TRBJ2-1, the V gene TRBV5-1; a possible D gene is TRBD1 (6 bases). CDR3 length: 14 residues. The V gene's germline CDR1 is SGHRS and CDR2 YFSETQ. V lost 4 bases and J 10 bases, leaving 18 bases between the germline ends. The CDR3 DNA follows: TGCGCCAGCAGCCCCGGACAGTTCCCTTGGGAGCAGTTCTTC. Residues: CASSPGQFPWEQFF. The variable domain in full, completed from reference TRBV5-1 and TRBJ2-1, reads KAGVTQTPRYLIKTRGQQVTLSCSPISGHRSVSWYQQTPGQGLQFLFEYFSETQRNKGNFPGRFSGRQFSNSRSEMNVSTLELGDSALYLCASSPGQFPWEQFFGPGTRLTVL.

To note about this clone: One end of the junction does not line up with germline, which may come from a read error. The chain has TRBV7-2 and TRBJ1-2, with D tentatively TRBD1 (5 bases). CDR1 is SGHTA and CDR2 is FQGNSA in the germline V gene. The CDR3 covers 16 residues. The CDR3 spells CASSLAPGTGNYGYTF. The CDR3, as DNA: TGTGCCAGCAGCCTAGCCCCTGGGACGGGGAACTATGGCTACACCTTC.

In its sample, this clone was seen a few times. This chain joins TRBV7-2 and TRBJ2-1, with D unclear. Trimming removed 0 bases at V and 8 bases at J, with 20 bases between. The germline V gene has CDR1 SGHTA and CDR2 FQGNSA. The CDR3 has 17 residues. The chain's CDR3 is CASSLAGSYMRADEQFF. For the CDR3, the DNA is TGTGCCAGCAGCTTAGCTGGGTCCTACATGCGTGCTGATGAGCAGTTCTTC.

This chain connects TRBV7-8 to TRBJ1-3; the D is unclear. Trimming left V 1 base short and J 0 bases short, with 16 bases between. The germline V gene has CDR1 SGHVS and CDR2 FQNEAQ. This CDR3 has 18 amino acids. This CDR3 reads CASSLVQRTSSSGNTIYF. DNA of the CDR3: TGTGCCAGCAGCTTAGTTCAGCGAACCAGTTCCTCTGGAAACACCATATATTTT.